The sequence of this T cell receptor beta chain was determined in a study of cytomegalovirus exposure and HLA in healthy donors. Study-level points and caveats: Trimming of TCR beta V- and J-genes showed a link, identified in a later analysis, to a missense DCLRE1C variant. In a later analysis, at a false discovery rate of 0.05, approximately 16,000 TCR beta sequences matched HLA alleles.

Germline-derived CDR1 and CDR2 are MNHNY and SVGAGI (reference sequence). The CDR3 contains 15 residues. V lost 7 bases, J lost 0 bases, and 8 bases stayed unmatched. The PCR contained 60 Vbeta and 13 Jbeta primers. Profiled with immunoSEQ multiplex PCR; TCRdb holds only in-frame clones, not every one. The profile shows under 300,000 clones, around 81% of them singletons. Notes on this clone: As yet, its antigen is unknown.

The chain couples TRBV6-6 to TRBJ2-7, with TRBD1 identical over 8 bases. The sequencing sample was made of PBMCs. The clonotype originates from a woman aged 55-69 years in good health and CMV-seropositive. CDR3 sequence: CASIKQGEHSYEQYF. The CDR3, as DNA: TGTGCCAGCATCAAACAGGGGGAACACTCCTACGAGCAGTACTTC.